The source of this T cell receptor beta chain is a study of T cells in Graves' hyperthyroidism and ophthalmopathy. This clonotype came up many times. Its antigen remains unidentified. Germline values: CDR1 SGHAT, CDR2 FQNNGV. V was cut by 5 bases and J by 0 bases, with 11 bases left in between. The CDR3 has 15 residues. The study's findings and limits: Blood held most thyroid clonotypes expanded above 0.001 frequency.

Researchers amplified the TCR beta CDR3 regions from RNA transcripts. HTBI primers were used for first-round RT-PCR of the TCR CDR3. TCRdb fed the multiplex PCR reads into MiXCR, producing one record per CDR3 protein. The table has about 350,000 distinct CDR3 sequences, approximately 13% seen once. The chain employs TRBV11-2 and TRBJ1-5; maybe TRBD1 (5 bases). Sequencing was carried out using blood. The sequence came from a woman between 25 and 40 years old with Graves' hyperthyroidism. CDR3 in DNA: TGTGCCAGCAGCCCCGGGGGATATAGCAATCAGCCCCAGCATTTT. This sequence encodes CASSPGGYSNQPQHF.